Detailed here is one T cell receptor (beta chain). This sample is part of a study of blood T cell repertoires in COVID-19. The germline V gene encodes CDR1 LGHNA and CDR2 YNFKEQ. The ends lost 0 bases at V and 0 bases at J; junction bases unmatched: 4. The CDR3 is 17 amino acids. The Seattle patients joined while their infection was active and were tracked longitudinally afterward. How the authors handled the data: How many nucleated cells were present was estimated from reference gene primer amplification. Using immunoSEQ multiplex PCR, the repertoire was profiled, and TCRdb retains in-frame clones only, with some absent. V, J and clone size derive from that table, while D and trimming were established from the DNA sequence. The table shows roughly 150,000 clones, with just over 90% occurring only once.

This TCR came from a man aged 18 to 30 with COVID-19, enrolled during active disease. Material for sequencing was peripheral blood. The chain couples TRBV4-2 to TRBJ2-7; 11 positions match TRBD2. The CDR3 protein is CASSQEGTSGSSYEQYF. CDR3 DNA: TGTGCCAGCAGCCAAGAGGGGACTAGCGGAAGCTCCTACGAGCAGTACTTC.